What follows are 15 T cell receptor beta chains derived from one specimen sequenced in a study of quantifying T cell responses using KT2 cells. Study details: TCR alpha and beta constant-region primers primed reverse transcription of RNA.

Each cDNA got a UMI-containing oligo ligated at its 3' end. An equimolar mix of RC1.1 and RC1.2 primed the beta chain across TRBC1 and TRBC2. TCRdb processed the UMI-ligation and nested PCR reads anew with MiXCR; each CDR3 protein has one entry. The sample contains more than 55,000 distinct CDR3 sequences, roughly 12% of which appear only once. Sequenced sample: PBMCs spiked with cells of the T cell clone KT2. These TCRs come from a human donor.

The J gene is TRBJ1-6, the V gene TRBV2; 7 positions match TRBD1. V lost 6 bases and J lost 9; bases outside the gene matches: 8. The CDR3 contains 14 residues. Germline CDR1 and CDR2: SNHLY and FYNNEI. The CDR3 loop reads CASSEDRSRSPLHF. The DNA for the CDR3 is TGTGCCAGCAGCGAGGACAGGTCTCGTTCACCCCTCCACTTT.

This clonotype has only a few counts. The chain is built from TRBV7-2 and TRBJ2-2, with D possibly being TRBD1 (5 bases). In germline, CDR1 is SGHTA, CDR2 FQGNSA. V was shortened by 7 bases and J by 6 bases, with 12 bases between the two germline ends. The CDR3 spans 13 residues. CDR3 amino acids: CASMWGGPGELFF. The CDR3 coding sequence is TGTGCCAGCATGTGGGGCGGTCCCGGGGAGCTGTTTTTT. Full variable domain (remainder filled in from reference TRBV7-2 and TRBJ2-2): GAGVSQSPSNKVTEKGKDVELRCDPISGHTALYWYRQSLGQGLEFLIYFQGNSAPDKSGLPSDRFSAERTGGSVSTLTIQRTQQEDSAVYLCASMWGGPGELFFGEGSRLTVL.

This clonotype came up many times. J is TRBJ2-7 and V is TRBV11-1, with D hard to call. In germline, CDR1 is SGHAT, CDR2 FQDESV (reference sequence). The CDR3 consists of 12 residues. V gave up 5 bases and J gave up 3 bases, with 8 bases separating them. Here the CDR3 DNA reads TGTGCCAGCAGCCACGACAACTACGAGCAGTACTTC. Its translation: CASSHDNYEQYF.

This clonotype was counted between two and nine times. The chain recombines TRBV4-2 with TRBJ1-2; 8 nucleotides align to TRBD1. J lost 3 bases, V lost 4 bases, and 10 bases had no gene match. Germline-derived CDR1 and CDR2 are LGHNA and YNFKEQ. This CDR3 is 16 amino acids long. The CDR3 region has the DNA TGTGCCAGCAGCCTCGACGACAGGGGCTGGGACTATGGCTACACCTTC. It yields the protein CASSLDDRGWDYGYTF.

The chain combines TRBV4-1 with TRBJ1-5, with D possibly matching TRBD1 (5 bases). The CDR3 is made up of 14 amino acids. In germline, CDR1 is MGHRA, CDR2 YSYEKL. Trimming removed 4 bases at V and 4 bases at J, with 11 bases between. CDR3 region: CASSRCQGNQPQHF. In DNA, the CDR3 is TGCGCCAGCAGCCGCTGTCAGGGAAATCAGCCCCAGCATTTT.

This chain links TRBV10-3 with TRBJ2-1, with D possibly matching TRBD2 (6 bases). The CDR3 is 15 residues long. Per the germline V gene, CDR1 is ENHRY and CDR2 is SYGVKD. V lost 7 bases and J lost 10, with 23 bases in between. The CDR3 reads CAINAGRGPLVEQFF. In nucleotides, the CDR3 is TGTGCCATCAATGCCGGGCGGGGCCCACTGGTGGAGCAGTTCTTC.

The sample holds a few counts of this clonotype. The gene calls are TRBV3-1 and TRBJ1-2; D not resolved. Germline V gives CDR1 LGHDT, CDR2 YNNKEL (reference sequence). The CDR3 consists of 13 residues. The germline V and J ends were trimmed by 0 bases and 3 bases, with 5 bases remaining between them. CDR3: CASSQDRYYGYTF. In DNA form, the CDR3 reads TGTGCCAGCAGCCAAGATCGGTACTATGGCTACACCTTC.

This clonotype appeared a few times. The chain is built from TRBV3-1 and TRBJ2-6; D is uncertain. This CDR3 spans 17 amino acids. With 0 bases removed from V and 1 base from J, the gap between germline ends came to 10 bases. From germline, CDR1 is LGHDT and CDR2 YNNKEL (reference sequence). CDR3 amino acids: CASSQEGPGSGANVLTF. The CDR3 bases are TGTGCCAGCAGCCAAGAGGGTCCGGGTTCTGGGGCCAACGTCCTGACTTTC. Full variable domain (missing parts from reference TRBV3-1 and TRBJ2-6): DTAVSQTPKYLVTQMGNDKSIKCEQNLGHDTMYWYKQDSKKFLKIMFSYNNKELIINETVPNRFSPKSPDKAHLNLHINSLELGDSAVYFCASSQEGPGSGANVLTFGAGSRLTVL.

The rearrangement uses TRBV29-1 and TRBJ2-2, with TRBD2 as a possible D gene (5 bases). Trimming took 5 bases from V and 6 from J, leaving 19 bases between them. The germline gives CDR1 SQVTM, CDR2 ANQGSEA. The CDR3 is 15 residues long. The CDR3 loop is CSVNGLNPSAGELFF. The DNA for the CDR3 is TGCAGCGTTAACGGACTCAACCCCTCGGCCGGGGAGCTGTTTTTT.

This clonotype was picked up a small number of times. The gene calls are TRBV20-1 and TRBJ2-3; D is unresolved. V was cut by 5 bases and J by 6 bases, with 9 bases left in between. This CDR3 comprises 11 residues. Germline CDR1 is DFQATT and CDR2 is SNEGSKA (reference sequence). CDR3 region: CSAQTGDTQYF. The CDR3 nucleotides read TGCAGTGCTCAAACTGGGGATACGCAGTATTTT.

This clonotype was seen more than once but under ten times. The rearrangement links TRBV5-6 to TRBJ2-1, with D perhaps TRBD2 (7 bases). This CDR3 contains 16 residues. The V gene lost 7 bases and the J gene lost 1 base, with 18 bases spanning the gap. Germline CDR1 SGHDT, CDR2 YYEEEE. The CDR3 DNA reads TGTGCCAGCTACCAGAGGGGGGGGGGATCCTACAATGAGCAGTTCTTC. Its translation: CASYQRGGGSYNEQFF.

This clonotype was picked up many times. Here the CDR3 DNA reads TGTGCCATCAGTGAGCTCTTGGTTCGTGACGAGCAGTACTTC. Its translation is CAISELLVRDEQYF. The V gene is TRBV10-3, the J gene TRBJ2-7; no firm D call. Trimming pared 2 bases from V and 5 bases from J, leaving 13 bases between. The germline CDR1 and CDR2 sequences are ENHRY and SYGVKD. The CDR3 is 14 amino acids.

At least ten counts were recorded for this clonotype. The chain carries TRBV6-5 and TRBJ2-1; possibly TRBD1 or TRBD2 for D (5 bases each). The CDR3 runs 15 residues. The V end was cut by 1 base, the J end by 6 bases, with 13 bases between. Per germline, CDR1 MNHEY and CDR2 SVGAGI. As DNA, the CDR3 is TGTGCCAGCAGTTACTTGGGGGTTCCAACCAATGAGCAGTTCTTC. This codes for CASSYLGVPTNEQFF.

As DNA, the CDR3 is TGTGCCAGCAGTCAGGGATGGGCAGGGAGGGACACTGAAGCTTTCTTT. Its translation is CASSQGWAGRDTEAFF. J is TRBJ1-1 and V is TRBV6-5; TRBD1 is a possible D gene (5 bases). The V end lost 5 bases, the J end lost 3 bases, and 19 bases lay between the germline ends. The CDR3 has 16 amino acids. CDR1 is MNHEY and CDR2 is SVGAGI in the germline V gene.

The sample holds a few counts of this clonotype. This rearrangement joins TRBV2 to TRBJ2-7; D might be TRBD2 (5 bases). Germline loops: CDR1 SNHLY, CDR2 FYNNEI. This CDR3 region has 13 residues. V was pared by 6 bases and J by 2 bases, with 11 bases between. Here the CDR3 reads CASRSFGTYEQYF. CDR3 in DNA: TGTGCCAGCAGGAGTTTCGGGACCTACGAGCAGTACTTC.